The subject of this entry is one T cell receptor beta chain. This sample was included in a study of technical replicates of blood from four donors. J was trimmed by 5 bases and V by 8 bases; bases with no gene match: 10. The germline CDR1 and CDR2 sequences are LNHDA and SQIVND (reference sequence). CDR3 size: 14 residues. Assay used: immunoSEQ multiplex PCR; TCRdb lists only in-frame clones, some missing. Of approximately 82,000 clones in the sample, 96% are singletons; the top ten hold 0.37%. This sequence was found in a human donor in good health. This chain connects TRBV19 to TRBJ2-7; 9 nucleotides align to TRBD1. The sample taken for sequencing was T cells isolated from PBMCs. CDR3 sequence reads: CASRTRTGVHEQYF. The DNA for the CDR3 is TGTGCCAGTCGCACAAGGACAGGGGTCCACGAGCAGTACTTC.